Shown below are 22 T cell receptor beta chains from a single sample sequenced in a study of shared clonotypes between healthy human individuals. Assay used: immunoSEQ multiplex PCR; TCRdb lists only in-frame clones, some missing. Among roughly 2 million clones listed, approximately 94% were seen once. CD45RO-negative, CCR7-positively selected cells formed the naive CD8 fraction, excluding terminally differentiated effector memory CD45RA+ cells. The specimen was naive CD8+ T cells sorted from blood. These receptors all stem from a young man in good health.

As to this clone: Other nucleotide sequences in the sample specify the same CDR3. The V and J genes are TRBV25-1 and TRBJ2-1; 8 nucleotides align to TRBD1. Germline V CDR1 and CDR2: MGHDK, SYGVNS. CDR3 length equals 14 residues. Germline trimming cut 6 bases from V and 4 bases from J; bases unmatched to any gene: 5. CDR3 loop: CASSPGTGYNEQFF. CDR3 coding DNA: TGTGCCAGCAGCCCCGGGACAGGATACAATGAGCAGTTCTTC.

This clone was counted a single time. The chain joins TRBV27 to TRBJ1-4, with 7 bases identical to TRBD1. CDR1 is MNHEY and CDR2 is SMNVEV in the germline V gene (reference sequence). The J segment lost 7 bases and the V segment lost 8 bases, leaving 7 bases of the junction unmatched. The CDR3 runs 13 residues. The CDR3 DNA reads as TGTGCCAGCGAAGGGGGCCGGGGTGAAAAACTGTTTTTT. This codes for CASEGGRGEKLFF.

The rearrangement joins TRBV4-2 to TRBJ2-2; a possible D gene is TRBD2 (5 bases). V was cut by 5 bases and J by 5 bases, with 9 bases left in between. The CDR3 length is 13 residues. In germline, CDR1 is LGHNA, CDR2 YNFKEQ. In DNA, the CDR3 is TGTGCCAGCAGCTGGACTCGAACCGGGGAGCTGTTTTTT. The encoded protein is CASSWTRTGELFF.

The genes are TRBV4-1 and TRBJ2-7; D is uncertain. Germline V lookup: CDR1 MGHRA, CDR2 YSYEKL. Between the trimmed V and J ends, which lost 2 bases and 3 bases, there was a span of 11 bases. This CDR3 has 14 amino acids. This CDR3 reads CASSQSETGYEQYF. The CDR3 nucleotides read TGCGCCAGCAGCCAATCCGAGACGGGCTACGAGCAGTACTTC.

This chain links TRBV7-9 with TRBJ1-5, with D perhaps matching TRBD1 (5 bases). The V gene lost 4 bases and the J gene lost 3 bases, with 10 bases spanning the gap. The CDR3 covers 14 residues. CDR1 is SEHNR, CDR2 FQNEAQ, per germline (reference sequence). This CDR3 reads CASSSEGPNQPQHF. In DNA form, the CDR3 reads TGTGCCAGCAGCTCAGAGGGACCCAATCAGCCCCAGCATTTT.

This CDR3 reads CASSERRGARVDEQYF. For the CDR3, the DNA is TGTGCCAGCAGTGAAAGGAGAGGGGCGCGGGTAGACGAGCAGTACTTC. V gene TRBV6-1 combines with J gene TRBJ2-7; D is possibly TRBD1 or TRBD2 (5 bases each). Germline CDR1 is MNHNS and CDR2 is SASEGT. V shed 2 bases and J shed 5 bases, with 19 bases lying between them. The CDR3 spans 16 residues.

The chain links TRBV6-4 to TRBJ2-2; weak D call: TRBD2 (7 bases). This CDR3 is built from 16 residues. Trimming stripped 2 bases from V and 4 bases from J, with 14 bases between. Germline CDR1 and CDR2: MRHNA and SNTAGT. CDR3 nucleotide sequence: TGTGCCAGCAGTGACCGAGAGGCGGGGGCCACCGGGGAGCTGTTTTTT. It codes for CASSDREAGATGELFF.

This chain links TRBV10-3 with TRBJ1-2, with 9 bases fitting TRBD1. CDR1 and CDR2 from the germline V gene are ENHRY and SYGVKD. CDR3 length: 14 amino acids. V was clipped by 3 bases and J by 2 bases; unmatched bases: 1. As DNA, the CDR3 is TGTGCCATCAGTGAAACAGGGGGCAACTATGGCTACACCTTC. Its protein product is CAISETGGNYGYTF.

J is TRBJ1-6 and V is TRBV7-9; tentatively, D is TRBD1 (6 bases). CDR1 SEHNR and CDR2 FQNEAQ come from the germline V gene (reference sequence). V shed 5 bases and J shed 8 bases, with 16 bases lying between them. The CDR3 loop spans 15 amino acids. The CDR3 here is CASSPGQTTYSPLHF. The CDR3 DNA is TGTGCCAGCAGCCCAGGACAGACTACCTATTCACCCCTCCACTTT. The complete variable domain, with remaining parts taken from reference TRBV7-9 and TRBJ1-6, reads DTGVSQNPRHKITKRGQNVTFRCDPISEHNRLYWYRQTLGQGPEFLTYFQNEAQLEKSRLLSDRFSAERPKGSFSTLEIQRTEQGDSAMYLCASSPGQTTYSPLHFGNGTRLTVT.

The CDR3 protein is CASSQDRTGYSYNSPLHF. The CDR3 DNA reads as TGCGCCAGCAGCCAAGATAGGACAGGATATTCCTATAATTCACCCCTCCACTTT. The V call is TRBV4-1, the J call TRBJ1-6; 7 bases fit TRBD1. With V trimmed by 0 bases and J by 1 base, 6 bases remained unmatched. This CDR3 is 18 amino acids long. The V gene's germline CDR1 is MGHRA and CDR2 YSYEKL.

V is TRBV5-1 and J is TRBJ2-1, with 7 bases identical to TRBD2. CDR1 is SGHRS, CDR2 YFSETQ, per germline. V lost 0 bases, J lost 0 bases, and 6 bases stayed unmatched. The CDR3 totals 17 residues. As DNA, the CDR3 is TGCGCCAGCAGCTTGGATAGCGGGCCTAGCTCCTACAATGAGCAGTTCTTC. Translating it yields CASSLDSGPSSYNEQFF. Combining the CDR3 with reference TRBV5-1 and TRBJ2-1 gives the whole variable domain KAGVTQTPRYLIKTRGQQVTLSCSPISGHRSVSWYQQTPGQGLQFLFEYFSETQRNKGNFPGRFSGRQFSNSRSEMNVSTLELGDSALYLCASSLDSGPSSYNEQFFGPGTRLTVL.

The rearrangement joins TRBV4-1 to TRBJ1-1; TRBD1 matches 8 bases. Looked up from germline, CDR1 is MGHRA and CDR2 is YSYEKL. CDR3 size: 16 residues. V dropped 8 bases and J dropped 2; count of bases not matched to a gene: 13. The CDR3: CASAQSPTGDNTEAFF. The CDR3 nucleotides read TGCGCCAGCGCCCAATCACCGACAGGGGACAACACTGAAGCTTTCTTT.

This chain links TRBV2 with TRBJ2-1; 8 positions agree with TRBD1. The V segment lost 6 bases and the J segment 8 bases; nucleotides outside the gene matches: 15. The CDR3 sequence is 16 residues long. Germline V CDR1 and CDR2: SNHLY, FYNNEI. CDR3 in amino acids: CASRGPGTGLFDEQFF. The CDR3 DNA reads TGTGCCAGCAGGGGCCCCGGGACAGGTTTATTCGATGAGCAGTTCTTC.

V gene TRBV18 combines with J gene TRBJ2-3, with 7 bases lining up with TRBD2. Trimming at V came to 0 bases and at J to 2 bases, leaving 2 bases not matched to a gene. Germline-derived CDR1 and CDR2 are KGHSH and LQKENI. The CDR3 runs to 15 residues. The CDR3 loop is CASSPPGGHTDTQYF. The CDR3 DNA is TGTGCCAGCTCACCACCGGGAGGGCACACAGATACGCAGTATTTT.

The CDR3: CASSQSPAAQETQYF. The CDR3 region has the DNA TGTGCCAGCAGCCAGTCCCCTGCGGCACAAGAGACCCAGTACTTC. The chain joins TRBV7-9 to TRBJ2-5; D ambiguous. This CDR3 is 15 amino acids long. Trimming left V 5 bases short and J 2 bases short, with 15 bases between. Per germline, CDR1 SEHNR and CDR2 FQNEAQ (reference sequence).

The chain uses TRBV11-2 and TRBJ1-4; maybe TRBD1 (5 bases). The CDR3 is made up of 15 amino acids. V dropped 2 bases and J dropped 5 bases, with 12 bases sitting between them. CDR1 is SGHAT, CDR2 FQNNGV, per germline. The CDR3 DNA is TGTGCCAGCAGCTTAAGCGGGGGTGGAAATGAAAAACTGTTTTTT. As protein: CASSLSGGGNEKLFF.

In regard to this clone: This sample includes further DNA sequences coding for the same CDR3. The V call is TRBV28, the J call TRBJ2-7; the D is unclear. Germline V gives CDR1 MDHEN, CDR2 SYDVKM. The CDR3 runs 14 residues. The V gene lost 6 bases and the J gene lost 0 bases, with 12 bases spanning the gap. The CDR3 loop is CASSRTGSSYEQYF. The CDR3 nucleotides read TGTGCCAGCAGCCGGACCGGATCCTCCTACGAGCAGTACTTC.

The chain has TRBV4-3 and TRBJ2-3, with D unclear. The length of the CDR3 is 14 residues. The germline gives CDR1 LGHNA, CDR2 YSLEER. V was trimmed by 0 bases and J by 0 bases, leaving 4 bases between them. The CDR3 DNA is TGCGCCAGCAGCCAAGATCCGAGCACAGATACGCAGTATTTT. Its protein is CASSQDPSTDTQYF.

The gene calls are TRBV2 and TRBJ2-3; D is possibly TRBD2 (6 bases). V lost 4 bases to trimming and J lost 4 bases, with 21 bases between them. Germline CDR1 SNHLY, CDR2 FYNNEI. The CDR3 is 17 residues long. The CDR3 is CASSAAGRPGIPDTQYF. The CDR3 coding sequence is TGTGCCAGCAGTGCTGCGGGACGACCAGGAATCCCAGATACGCAGTATTTT.

About this clone itself: Different DNA sequences within this sample yield the same CDR3. V and J are TRBV7-9 and TRBJ2-7, with 11 positions matching TRBD2. V was clipped by 1 base and J by 5 bases; unmatched bases: 4. This CDR3 has 15 amino acids. The germline V gene encodes CDR1 SEHNR and CDR2 FQNEAQ (reference sequence). CDR3 nucleotide sequence: TGTGCCAGCAGCTTAGTACTAGCGGGAGTAGACGAGCAGTACTTC. This codes for CASSLVLAGVDEQYF.

This chain connects TRBV2 to TRBJ2-1; 8 nucleotides match TRBD2. This CDR3 has 14 residues. V lost 8 bases, J lost 2 bases, and 5 bases stayed unmatched. CDR1 is SNHLY and CDR2 is FYNNEI in the germline V gene. CDR3 DNA sequence: TGTGCCAGCGAGCGGGAGCCCCCCTACAATGAGCAGTTCTTC. This gives the protein CASEREPPYNEQFF. The full variable domain, in which reference TRBV2 and TRBJ2-1 provide the parts outside the CDR3, is EPEVTQTPSHQVTQMGQEVILRCVPISNHLYFYWYRQILGQKVEFLVSFYNNEISEKSEIFDDQFSVERPDGSNFTLKIRSTKLEDSAMYFCASEREPPYNEQFFGPGTRLTVL.

In DNA form, the CDR3 reads TGTGCCAGCAGCCTGGGAGGAGGGGGCGGTTCACCCCTCCACTTT. It specifies CASSLGGGGGSPLHF. This chain links TRBV5-6 with TRBJ1-6, with 7 bases identical to TRBD1. The trim removed 4 bases at V and 9 bases at J, leaving 10 bases unmatched. The CDR3 has 15 residues. Germline values: CDR1 SGHDT, CDR2 YYEEEE. Together with reference TRBV5-6 and TRBJ1-6, the CDR3 gives the full variable domain: DAGVTQSPTHLIKTRGQQVTLRCSPKSGHDTVSWYQQALGQGPQFIFQYYEEEERQRGNFPDRFSGHQFPNYSSELNVNALLLGDSALYLCASSLGGGGGSPLHFGNGTRLTVT.